The next 2 T cell receptor beta chains were all read from a single sample in a study of cytomegalovirus exposure and HLA in healthy donors. It was with 60 Vbeta and 13 Jbeta primers that the PCR ran. Data came from immunoSEQ multiplex PCR; TCRdb stores just in-frame clones and leaves some out. The data hold more than 110,000 clones, with about three quarters observed a single time. The sequencing sample was made of PBMCs. These receptors were obtained from a woman aged 40 to 49 in good health and CMV-seronegative.

This rearrangement joins TRBV7-2 to TRBJ2-1; 9 nucleotides line up with TRBD2. The trim removed 1 base at V and 5 bases at J, leaving 0 bases unmatched. CDR1 is SGHTA and CDR2 is FQGNSA in the germline V gene. The CDR3 is 14 residues long. DNA of the CDR3: TGTGCCAGCAGCTTAGTAGCGGGGGACAATGAGCAGTTCTTC. This encodes CASSLVAGDNEQFF.

The genes are TRBV7-9 and TRBJ1-2; 8 bases are a match to TRBD1. In germline, CDR1 is SEHNR, CDR2 FQNEAQ (reference sequence). CDR3 size: 16 residues. J gave up 1 base and V 5 bases, and 9 bases lay outside the gene matches. CDR3 in amino acids: CASSPIGQGNNYGYTF. CDR3 DNA: TGTGCCAGCAGCCCTATAGGACAGGGCAATAACTATGGCTACACCTTC.